The clone carrying this TCR beta chain was recorded a few times. Its antigen is unknown. The data originate from a study of T cell responses to AZD1222 COVID-19 vaccine. Looking at the study overall: Combined were second doses at about 4 or about 12 weeks. Study results and caveats: Without day 14 samples, only post-peak T cell repertoires were studied. As reported, nearly half of all spike-specific TCRs target variant regions that are unmutated. Spike-specific TCR repertoires showed rising breadth and depth after two AZD1222 doses.

Trimming removed 1 base at V and 8 bases at J, with 14 bases between. The CDR3 sequence is 14 residues long. CDR1 is SEHNR, CDR2 FQNEAQ, per germline (reference sequence). Here immunoSEQ multiplex PCR was the method, and the copy in TCRdb shows in-frame clones only, minus some. This sample has some 150,000 clones, with 90% found just once. The chain recombines TRBV7-9 with TRBJ1-2, with D perhaps matching TRBD1 (5 bases). Source: peripheral blood, taken on day 0 of AZD1222 vaccination. This receptor was obtained from an adult in good health. In DNA form, the CDR3 reads TGTGCCAGCAGCTTAGAGGGTCAGGGTGACGGCTACACCTTC. Amino acids: CASSLEGQGDGYTF.